The 23 T cell receptor beta chains below come from one sample, sequenced in a study of blood T cells in healthy people across ages. The second PCR ran roughly 6 to 11 cycles with a sample-barcoded 5' primer and J-beta primers. MiXCR was run by TCRdb on the 5' RACE reads, yielding one entry per CDR3 protein. Of about a million distinct CDR3 sequences in the sample, about 48% are singletons; the top ten hold roughly an eighth. The sample taken for sequencing was blood. These receptor sequences come from a man aged 30-40 years in good health.

The chain recombines TRBV28 with TRBJ2-1; 13 bases line up with TRBD2. Trimming took 6 bases from V and 7 from J; bases not matched to a gene: 9. The CDR3 has 16 amino acids. The germline gives CDR1 MDHEN, CDR2 SYDVKM. The CDR3 region has the DNA TGTGCCAGCAGCCCAACCGGGACTAGCGGGAAGAATGAGCAGTTCTTC. Translating gives CASSPTGTSGKNEQFF.

The chain uses TRBV7-2 and TRBJ2-1; D is undetermined. Germline values: CDR1 SGHTA, CDR2 FQGNSA. V dropped 5 bases and J dropped 1 base, with 21 bases sitting between them. The CDR3 is made up of 18 amino acids. CDR3 amino acids: CASSLVPSCTSSYNEQFF. In nucleotides, the CDR3 is TGTGCCAGCAGCCTAGTACCCAGCTGCACTTCGTCCTACAATGAGCAGTTCTTC.

The chain links TRBV24-1 to TRBJ2-5; 9 nucleotides match TRBD2. Per germline, CDR1 KGHDR and CDR2 SFDVKD. V gave up 0 bases and J gave up 5 bases; unmatched junction bases: 6. This CDR3 is built from 16 residues. The CDR3 spells CATSDLAAGGWETQYF. The CDR3 nucleotides read TGTGCCACCAGTGATTTGGCAGCGGGGGGCTGGGAGACCCAGTACTTC.

The V call is TRBV27, the J call TRBJ2-1; 7 bases line up with TRBD1. This CDR3 contains 16 residues. In germline, CDR1 is MNHEY, CDR2 SMNVEV (reference sequence). Losses at the gene ends were 6 bases for V and 4 bases for J; bases not matched to a gene: 12. Here the CDR3 DNA reads TGTGCCAGCAGCCCACAGGGACAGACCCCTTACAATGAGCAGTTCTTC. Translation: CASSPQGQTPYNEQFF.

The rearrangement uses TRBV6-2 or TRBV6-3 and TRBJ1-5; no clear D. The CDR3 is 17 residues long. The ends were cut back, 5 bases at V and 5 bases at J, with 22 bases in the middle. CDR1 and CDR2 from the germline V gene are MNHEY and SVGEGT. The CDR3 coding sequence is TGTGCCAGCAGTCCACCCCTAGGTTTCTCCCGGGATCAGCCCCAGCATTTT. Amino acids: CASSPPLGFSRDQPQHF.

This clonotype was counted at least ten times. This chain uses TRBV3-1 with TRBJ2-3, with TRBD2 identical over 8 bases. The trim removed 0 bases at V and 4 bases at J, leaving 3 bases unmatched. This CDR3 has 15 amino acids. Germline V CDR1 and CDR2: LGHDT, YNNKEL (reference sequence). This chain's CDR3 is CASSQDLGGADTQYF. The CDR3 bases are TGTGCCAGCAGCCAAGATCTCGGGGGGGCAGATACGCAGTATTTT.

CDR3 bases: TGTGCCAGCAGCCAAGAACTTAGCGGGGTAAACGATGAGCAGTTCTTC. Protein sequence: CASSQELSGVNDEQFF. The chain couples TRBV3-1 to TRBJ2-1; 8 bases are shared with TRBD2. The CDR3 length is 16 residues. V gave up 0 bases and J gave up 8 bases; unmatched junction bases: 9. Germline V gives CDR1 LGHDT, CDR2 YNNKEL (reference sequence).

This clonotype has only a few counts. The J gene is TRBJ2-3, the V gene TRBV13; a weak D match, TRBD2 (6 bases). Trimming left V 1 base short and J 10 bases short, with 15 bases between. CDR3 length: 14 amino acids. Germline V gene data show CDR1 as PRHDT and CDR2 as FYEKMQ (reference sequence). The DNA of the CDR3 is TGTGCCAGCAGCTTAGCGCTGGAGGGATCGGCGCAGTATTTT. It specifies CASSLALEGSAQYF.

The genes are TRBV3-1 and TRBJ2-5; TRBD1 aligns across 10 bases. The better agreement between TRBJ2-7 and the DNA end casts doubt on the J call. CDR3 length equals 15 residues. Germline V CDR1 and CDR2: LGHDT, YNNKEL (reference sequence). In DNA form, the CDR3 reads TGTGCCAGCAGACCGGACCGGGACAGGGGCGCCGAGCAGTACTTC. Amino acids: CASRPDRDRGAEQYF.

The chain links TRBV29-1 to TRBJ2-1; possible D gene TRBD1, 6 bases. V lost 6 bases to trimming and J lost 4 bases, with 16 bases between them. Germline lookup yields CDR1 SQVTM and CDR2 ANQGSEA. The CDR3 loop spans 14 amino acids. This chain's CDR3 is CSVGTGTPYNEQFF. CDR3 DNA sequence: TGCAGCGTCGGAACCGGGACACCGTACAATGAGCAGTTCTTC.

V and J are TRBV14 and TRBJ1-5; 8 bases agree with TRBD1. This CDR3 contains 21 residues. CDR1 SGHDN and CDR2 FVKESK come from the germline V gene. J was trimmed by 0 bases and V by 0 bases; bases with no gene match: 16. CDR3 in amino acids: CASSQDKDDRGMIYSNQPQHF. The CDR3 DNA sequence: TGTGCCAGCAGCCAAGATAAAGATGACAGGGGAATGATTTATAGCAATCAGCCCCAGCATTTT. Full variable domain (outside the CDR3, taken from reference TRBV14 and TRBJ1-5): EAGVTQFPSHSVIEKGQTVTLRCDPISGHDNLYWYRRVMGKEIKFLLHFVKESKQDESGMPNNRFLAERTGGTYSTLKVQPAELEDSGVYFCASSQDKDDRGMIYSNQPQHFGDGTRLSIL.

This clonotype has only a few counts. The chain has TRBV5-6 and TRBJ1-6, with D uncertain. Germline V gives CDR1 SGHDT, CDR2 YYEEEE. CDR3 length: 13 residues. Trimming took off 0 bases at V and 7 bases at J, with 5 bases between the two ends. DNA of the CDR3: TGTGCCAGCAGCTTGGTAACAAATTCACCCCTCCACTTT. Translation: CASSLVTNSPLHF.

V usage is TRBV6-2 or TRBV6-3 and J usage is TRBJ1-1; D is perhaps TRBD1 (5 bases). V gave up 7 bases and J gave up 0 bases, with 15 bases separating them. Germline V gene sequence: CDR1 MNHEY, CDR2 SVGEGT. This CDR3 is built from 15 residues. The CDR3 sequence is CASNPIGDMNTEAFF. CDR3 in DNA: TGTGCCAGCAATCCAATAGGGGATATGAACACTGAAGCTTTCTTT.

This clonotype was detected only a few times. The genes are TRBV7-2 and TRBJ2-2; the D is unclear. CDR3 size: 14 residues. The V gene lost 0 bases and the J gene lost 7 bases, with 9 bases spanning the gap. From germline, CDR1 is SGHTA and CDR2 FQGNSA. The CDR3 DNA reads as TGTGCCAGCAGCTTAGCGCTTCCGGGCGGGGAGCTGTTTTTT. It translates to CASSLALPGGELFF.

This clonotype was seen a few times. J is TRBJ2-3 and V is TRBV4-3; D perhaps matches TRBD2 (6 bases). CDR1 and CDR2 from the germline V gene are LGHNA and YSLEER. Trimming left V 4 bases short and J 6 bases short, with 17 bases between. There are 15 residues in the CDR3. CDR3 sequence reads: CASSRGTLEDDTQYF. In DNA form, the CDR3 reads TGCGCCAGCAGCCGCGGGACTCTGGAGGACGATACGCAGTATTTT.

To note about this clonotype: The junction shows a germline mismatch at one end, possibly a read error. The chain joins TRBV4-3 to TRBJ2-3, with a tentative D call TRBD2 (6 bases). Germline lookup yields CDR1 LGHNA and CDR2 YSLEER. The CDR3 covers 15 residues. CDR3 sequence: CASRQDVGGTDTQYF. CDR3 DNA sequence: TGCGCCAGCAGACAAGATGTCGGGGGAACAGATACGCAGTATTTT.

The CDR3 is CASSQDIGGPEAFF. CDR3 sequence (DNA): TGTGCCAGCAGCCAAGATATAGGGGGCCCTGAAGCTTTCTTT. The chain carries TRBV14 and TRBJ1-1; 7 bases are a match to TRBD1. CDR1 is SGHDN, CDR2 FVKESK, per germline. J gave up 6 bases and V 0 bases, and 4 bases lay outside the gene matches. CDR3 length equals 14 residues.

The gene calls are TRBV7-2 and TRBJ2-2; tentatively, D is TRBD1 or TRBD2 (5 bases each). This CDR3 region has 16 residues. Germline V gene lookup returns CDR1 SGHTA and CDR2 FQGNSA. V lost 3 bases and J lost 0, with 11 bases in between. Here the CDR3 DNA reads TGTGCCAGCAGCTTCACCGGGACCGCGAACACCGGGGAGCTGTTTTTT. It encodes CASSFTGTANTGELFF.

The chain employs TRBV19 and TRBJ2-3, with no clear D. The CDR3 totals 13 residues. V was cut by 0 bases and J by 3 bases, with 4 bases left in between. Germline CDR1 LNHDA, CDR2 SQIVND (reference sequence). The CDR3 sequence: CASSIDETDTQYF. Here the CDR3 DNA reads TGTGCCAGTAGTATAGACGAGACAGATACGCAGTATTTT.

The CDR3 DNA reads as TGTGCCAGCCGTGGGGCCCCGCAAGAGACCCAGTACTTC. Its translation is CASRGAPQETQYF. The V call is TRBV13, the J call TRBJ2-5; TRBD1 is a possible D gene (5 bases). The CDR3 length is 13 residues. Germline V gene lookup returns CDR1 PRHDT and CDR2 FYEKMQ (reference sequence). V lost 8 bases, J lost 2 bases, and 12 bases lay in between. Variable domain in full (rest from reference TRBV13 and TRBJ2-5): AAGVIQSPRHLIKEKRETATLKCYPIPRHDTVYWYQQGPGQDPQFLISFYEKMQSDKGSIPDRFSAQQFSDYHSELNMSSLELGDSALYFCASRGAPQETQYFGPGTRLLVL.

This clonotype was picked up one time. This could be a read error, since a much larger clone is one nucleotide away. V usage is TRBV7-2 and J usage is TRBJ2-7, with 7 bases identical to TRBD2. The closer fit of TRBJ2-5 to the DNA end suggests the J call may be wrong. The germline gives CDR1 SGHTA, CDR2 FQGNSA. The CDR3 has 14 residues. The CDR3: CASSVGRGFETQYF. Here the CDR3 DNA reads TGTGCCAGCAGCGTAGGGAGGGGTTTTGAGACCCAGTACTTC.

The chain couples TRBV18 to TRBJ2-5; 8 bases map to TRBD1. Near its end, the DNA agrees better with TRBJ2-7, so the J call may be wrong. This CDR3 is 17 amino acids long. Germline V lookup: CDR1 KGHSH, CDR2 LQKENI. The CDR3 DNA reads as TGTGCCAGCTCACCACGGTTGGTAGACAGGGGCTACGACGAGCAGTACTTC. Its translation is CASSPRLVDRGYDEQYF.

This clonotype was recorded a few times. This chain connects TRBV7-8 to TRBJ2-5; the D gene is possibly TRBD2 (6 bases). Germline values: CDR1 SGHVS, CDR2 FQNEAQ. This CDR3 comprises 16 residues. Trimming took off 3 bases at V and 1 base at J, with 15 bases between the two ends. The CDR3 loop is CASSFRSGGTQETQYF. The DNA for the CDR3 is TGTGCCAGCAGCTTTCGATCCGGGGGAACCCAAGAGACCCAGTACTTC.